The clone carrying this T cell receptor (beta chain) was seen once. As yet, its antigen is unknown. The sample belongs to a study of response to subunit inactivated influenza vaccine. Study-level points and caveats: That few new T cells are recruited by each seasonal influenza vaccination was the authors' suggestion.

This CDR3 has 13 amino acids. Looked up from germline, CDR1 is KGHSH and CDR2 is LQKENI. With 3 bases removed from V and 7 bases from J, the gap between germline ends came to 9 bases. TCRdb reprocessed the RT-PCR reads via MiXCR and lists one record per CDR3 protein. Of roughly 710,000 distinct CDR3 sequences listed, approximately 15% were seen once; the top ten hold 7.5% to 8%. The chain carries TRBV18 and TRBJ2-2; D gene ambiguous. Here the sequenced sample was PBMCs from blood, taken roughly 15 days before vaccination. This receptor was obtained from a man aged 50-60 years who received an inactivated influenza vaccine. Here the CDR3 reads CASSPSAGGELFF. DNA for the CDR3: TGTGCCAGCTCACCGTCAGCTGGCGGGGAGCTGTTTTTT. The whole variable domain, filled in from reference TRBV18 and TRBJ2-2, reads NAGVMQNPRHLVRRRGQEARLRCSPMKGHSHVYWYRQLPEEGLKFMVYLQKENIIDESGMPKERFSAEFPKEGPSILRIQQVVRGDSAAYFCASSPSAGGELFFGEGSRLTVL.